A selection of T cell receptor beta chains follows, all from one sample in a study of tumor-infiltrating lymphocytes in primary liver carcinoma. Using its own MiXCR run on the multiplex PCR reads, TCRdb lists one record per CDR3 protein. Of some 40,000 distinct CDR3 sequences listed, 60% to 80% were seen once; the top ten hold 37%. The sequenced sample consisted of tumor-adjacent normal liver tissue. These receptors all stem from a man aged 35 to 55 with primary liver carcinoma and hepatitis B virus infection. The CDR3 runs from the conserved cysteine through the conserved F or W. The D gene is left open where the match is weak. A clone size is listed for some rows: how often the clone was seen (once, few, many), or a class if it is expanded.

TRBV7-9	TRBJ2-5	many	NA	TGTGCCAGCAGCTCCCGGACTACTATGCAAAGAGAGACCCAGTACTTC	CASSSRTTMQRETQYF
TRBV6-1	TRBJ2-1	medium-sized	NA	TGTGCCAGCAGTGAAGCCTCGCAAGAAATAGGGGTCAATGAGCAGTTCTTC	CASSEASQEIGVNEQFF
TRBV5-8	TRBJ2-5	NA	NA	TGTGCCAGTAGCTTGGACACGGGACCACAAGAGAGCCAGTACTTC	CASSLDTGPQESQYF
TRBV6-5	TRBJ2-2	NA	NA	TGTGCCAGCAGTTACCAAGTACGGACCGGGGAGCTGTTTTTT	CASSYQVRTGELFF
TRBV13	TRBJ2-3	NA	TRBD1	TGTGGCAGCAGCCCTGGGACAGGGGGCACAGGTACGCAGTATTTT	CGSSPGTGGTGTQYF
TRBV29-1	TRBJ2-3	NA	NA	TGCAGCGTCCGGACGGAGGGCGAAGATATGCAGTATTTT	CSVRTEGEDMQYF
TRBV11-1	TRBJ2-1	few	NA	TGTGCCAGCAGCCAGAGCGGGACATACAATGAGCAGTTCTTC	CASSQSGTYNEQFF
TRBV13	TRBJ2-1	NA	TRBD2	TGTACCAGCAGCATAAGGGTAACTAGCGGGGAACAGTTCTTC	CTSSIRVTSGEQFF
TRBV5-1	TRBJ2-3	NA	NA	TGTGCCAGCACCTTGAACGGCAGGGGAAGCACAGATACGCAGTATTTT	CASTLNGRGSTDTQYF
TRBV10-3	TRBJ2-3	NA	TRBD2	TGTGCCATCAGTGAGCCTCTAGCGGGAGGGCCCCCCACAGATACGCAGTATTTT	CAISEPLAGGPPTDTQYF
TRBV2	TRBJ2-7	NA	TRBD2	TGTGTCAGCAGTGAAACAGCGGGGGCGGGAGAGCAGTACTTC	CVSSETAGAGEQYF
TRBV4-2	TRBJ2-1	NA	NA	TGTGCCTGCAACCAAGATTGGACTATCGGCGGTGAGCAGTTCTTC	CACNQDWTIGGEQFF
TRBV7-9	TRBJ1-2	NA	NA	TGTGCCAGCAGCACATCTGGGGGAGAGCTGTACTACATCTTC	CASSTSGGELYYIF
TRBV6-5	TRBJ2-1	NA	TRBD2	TGTGCCAGCAGCCAGACTAGCGGGAGCCCCAATAAGCAATTCTTC	CASSQTSGSPNKQFF
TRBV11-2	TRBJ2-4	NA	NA	TGTGCCAGTACCACTTCGGCGGTAGCCAAAGACATTCAGTATTTC	CASTTSAVAKDIQYF
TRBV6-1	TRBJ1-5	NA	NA	TGTGCCAGCAGTGAAGCGGGACACTCTAATCAGCCCCAGAATTTT	CASSEAGHSNQPQNF
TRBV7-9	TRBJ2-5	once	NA	TGTGCCATCAGCGGCTCACAAGAGACCCAGTACTTC	CAISGSQETQYF
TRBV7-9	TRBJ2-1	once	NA	TGTGCTAGCAGCCCCCCGGGAGTACCTTCCTACAATGAGCAGTTCTTC	CASSPPGVPSYNEQFF
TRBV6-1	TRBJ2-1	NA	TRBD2	TGTGCCAATAGTGAAGGAGCGGGAGGATACAATGAGCAGTTCTTC	CANSEGAGGYNEQFF
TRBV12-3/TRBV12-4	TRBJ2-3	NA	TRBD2	TGTGCCAGAAATCCCGGGACTAGGCCAGATACGCAGTATTTT	CARNPGTRPDTQYF
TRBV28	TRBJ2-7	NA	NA	TGTGCCAGCATTCCTCGACAGGTGTACTACGAGCAGTACTTC	CASIPRQVYYEQYF
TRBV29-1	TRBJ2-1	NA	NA	TGCAGCGTTGGAGAGGTATGCAATGAGCACTTCTTC	CSVGEVCNEHFF
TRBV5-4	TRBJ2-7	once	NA	TGTGTCAGCAGCTCAGGACGGCTCTCCTACGAGCAGTACTTC	CVSSSGRLSYEQYF
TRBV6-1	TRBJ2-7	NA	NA	TGTGCCGCTTGGGGACGTCCCTACGAGCGGTACTTC	CAAWGRPYERYF
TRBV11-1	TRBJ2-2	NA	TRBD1	TGTGCCAGCGGCTTACGGTCGGGACAGAATTCCGGGGAGCTGTTTTTT	CASGLRSGQNSGELFF
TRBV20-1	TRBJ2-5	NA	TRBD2	TGCAGAGCTACCGTCGATAGCGGGACCCAAGAGACCCAGTACTTC	CRATVDSGTQETQYF
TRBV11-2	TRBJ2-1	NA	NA	TGTGCCAGCAGCACACAGGGACATGGTTTCAATGAGCAGTTCTTC	CASSTQGHGFNEQFF
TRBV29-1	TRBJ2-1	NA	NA	TGCAGCATCCAAACATGGGGGCCTACAAATGAGCAGTTCTTC	CSIQTWGPTNEQFF